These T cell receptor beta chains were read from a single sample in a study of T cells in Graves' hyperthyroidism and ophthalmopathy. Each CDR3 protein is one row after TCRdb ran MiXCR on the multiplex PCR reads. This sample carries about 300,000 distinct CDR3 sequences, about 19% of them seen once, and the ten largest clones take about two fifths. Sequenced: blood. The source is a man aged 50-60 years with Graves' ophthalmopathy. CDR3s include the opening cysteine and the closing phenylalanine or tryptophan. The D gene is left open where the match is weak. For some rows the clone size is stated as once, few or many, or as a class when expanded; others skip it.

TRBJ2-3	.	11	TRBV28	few	CASSPKHTQYF	TGTGCCAGCAGTCCGAAACATACGCAGTATTTT
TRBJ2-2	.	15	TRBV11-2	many	CASSSLLRATGELFF	TGTGCCAGCAGCTCACTTCTTAGGGCAACCGGGGAGCTGTTTTTT
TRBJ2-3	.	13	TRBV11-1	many	CASTRGPTDTQYF	TGTGCCAGCACGAGGGGACCCACAGATACGCAGTATTTT
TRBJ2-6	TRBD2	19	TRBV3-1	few	CASSRNSGLAGSGANVLTF	TGTGCCAGCAGTAGAAACTCCGGACTAGCCGGCTCTGGGGCCAACGTCCTGACTTTC
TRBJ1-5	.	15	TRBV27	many	CASSLYGQANQPQHF	TGTGCCAGCAGTTTATATGGGCAGGCCAATCAGCCCCAGCATTTT
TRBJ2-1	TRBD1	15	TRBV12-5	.	CASATGDFAYNEQFF	TGTGCTAGTGCCACAGGGGATTTCGCCTACAATGAGCAGTTCTTT
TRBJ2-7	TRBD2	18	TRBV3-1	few	CASSPQTGLAGLYYEQYF	TGTGCCAGCAGCCCACAAACGGGACTAGCGGGACTATACTACGAGCAGTACTTC
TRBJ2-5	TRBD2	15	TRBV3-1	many	CASSHTSGSGETQYF	TGTGCCAGCAGCCATACTAGCGGGAGTGGGGAGACCCAGTACTTC
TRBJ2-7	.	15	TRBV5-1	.	CASSQVPLSSYEQYF	TGCGCCAGCAGCCAAGTACCCCTCAGCTCCTACGAGCAGTACTTC
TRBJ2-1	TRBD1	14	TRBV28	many	CASSYGQGGNEQFF	TGTGCCAGCAGTTATGGACAGGGAGGCAATGAGCAGTTCTTC
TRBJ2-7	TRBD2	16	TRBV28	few	CASSLLAGGQSYEQYF	TGTGCCAGCAGTCTCCTAGCGGGAGGGCAGTCCTACGAGCAGTACTTC
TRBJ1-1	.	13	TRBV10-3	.	CAISESVNTEAFF	TGTGCCATCAGTGAGTCGGTGAACACTGAAGCTTTCTTT
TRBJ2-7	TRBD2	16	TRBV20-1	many	CSARPGVSGSYCEQYF	TGCAGTGCTAGGCCGGGGGTCAGCGGGAGTTATTGCGAGCAGTACTTC
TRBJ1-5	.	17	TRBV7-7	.	CASSLEAYRVQDQPQHF	TGTGCTAGCAGCTTAGAAGCCTACAGGGTGCAAGATCAGCCCCAGCATTTT
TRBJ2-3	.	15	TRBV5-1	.	CASSSRTETTDTQYF	TGCGCCAGCAGCTCCAGGACCGAAACCACAGATACGCAGTATTTT
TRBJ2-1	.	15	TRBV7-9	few	CASSQSLGWDNEQFF	TGTGCCAGCAGCCAAAGTCTAGGGTGGGACAATGAGCAGTTCTTC
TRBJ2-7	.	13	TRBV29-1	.	CSVEDGEGYEQYF	TGCAGCGTTGAAGATGGGGAAGGCTACGAGCAGTACTTC
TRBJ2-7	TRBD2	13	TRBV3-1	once	CASSPRTSLEQYF	TGTGCCAGCAGCCCCAGGACTAGCCTAGAACAGTACTTC
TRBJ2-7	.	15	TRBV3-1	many	CASSQDLGRSYEQYF	TGTGCCAGCAGCCAAGATCTTGGGCGGTCCTACGAGCAGTACTTC